The clone carrying this T cell receptor (beta chain) was detected only a few times. Per germline, CDR1 SEHNR and CDR2 FQNEAQ (reference sequence). Trimming cost V 6 bases and J 6 bases, with 14 bases left between them. The CDR3 has 13 amino acids. The entry originates in a study of T-cell memory formation after mild COVID-19. TCRdb recomputed calls from the 5' RACE reads with MiXCR, one row per CDR3 protein. This sample has 250,000 to 300,000 distinct CDR3 sequences; 15% to 20% occur once, and the top ten carry approximately 23%. This TCR came from a man aged 18-30 years who had mild COVID-19 (a few samples of this study predate the infection). Cell type and time point are not known. V is TRBV7-9 and J is TRBJ1-1, with D possibly matching TRBD1 (5 bases). The source material was PBMCs or a T cell subset sorted from them (not recorded which). For the CDR3, the DNA is TGTGCCAGCAGAAGAGGGGCTGCGCCTGAAGCTTTCTTT. This translates into CASRRGAAPEAFF.